Detailed here is one TCR beta chain. Its antigen remains unidentified. This sample was included in a study of cytomegalovirus exposure and HLA in healthy donors. The PCR used 60 Vbeta and 13 Jbeta primers. Libraries were prepared by immunoSEQ multiplex PCR; TCRdb keeps only in-frame clonotypes and omits some of them. The repertoire has about 190,000 clones, approximately 70% of them found once; the top ten carry less than 4%. Whereas donors were nominally healthy upon sampling, unrecorded immune exposures were probable. Germline V gene data show CDR1 as MNHEY and CDR2 as SMNVEV (reference sequence). The junction had 11 bases not matched to a gene; V was cut back by 3 bases and J by 7 bases. The CDR3 is 16 amino acids. Study-level points and caveats: A later analysis showed HLA-associated TCR beta chains outstripping equally common others in clonal expansion. Productive rates of about 87% or about 30% were seen for most TCR beta V segments in an earlier analysis. In a later analysis, across HLA loci, associated TCR counts were highest for DRB1, lowest for HLA-C.

The source of this sequence is a woman aged 25-40 years in good health and CMV-seropositive. Material: PBMCs. This chain joins TRBV27 and TRBJ2-1; 8 bases match TRBD2. The CDR3 loop is CASSFPPGRAGNEQFF. In nucleotides, the CDR3 is TGTGCCAGCAGTTTCCCCCCCGGGAGGGCTGGAAATGAGCAGTTCTTC.